One TCR beta chain is described in this entry. These data originate in a study of blood T cell repertoires in COVID-19. Looked up from germline, CDR1 is SGHKS and CDR2 is YYEKEE (reference sequence). The CDR3 length is 20 residues. V was clipped by 2 bases and J by 0 bases, with 23 bases between them. Here immunoSEQ multiplex PCR was the method, and the copy in TCRdb shows in-frame clones only, minus some. The sample has a few hundred thousand clones, over 75% seen once. The receptor's source is a woman aged 45-65 years with active or convalescent COVID-19. Sequencing was done on a sample of peripheral blood. The V gene is TRBV5-5, the J gene TRBJ2-2, with D possibly being TRBD1 (6 bases). The CDR3 protein is CASSFNLAGDHTPNTGELFF. CDR3 DNA: TGTGCCAGCAGCTTTAATCTCGCAGGGGACCATACTCCGAACACCGGGGAGCTGTTTTTT.